Listed below are T cell receptor beta chains from one sample, sequenced in a study of blood T cell repertoires in COVID-19. Data came from immunoSEQ multiplex PCR; TCRdb stores just in-frame clones and leaves some out. The sample lists around 120,000 clones, roughly 90% occurring once. Specimen: peripheral blood. All receptors derive from a man aged 45-60 years with acute or convalescent COVID-19. The CDR3 runs from the conserved cysteine through the conserved F or W. A D gene is named only where the DNA matches it firmly. Expanded clones get a size class; other rows say once, few or many, or leave the size out.

V gene	clone size	J gene	D gene	CDR3 protein	CDR3 DNA
TRBV19	.	TRBJ2-1	TRBD1	CASSIGTGGVYEQFF	TGTGCCAGTAGTATAGGGACAGGGGGTGTATATGAGCAGTTCTTC
TRBV2	.	TRBJ1-4	TRBD1	CASRGFRDREFF	TGTGCCAGCAGAGGATTCCGGGACAGGGAATTTTTT
TRBV11-3	.	TRBJ2-1	TRBD1	CASSRQGVNEQFF	TGTGCCAGCAGTAGACAGGGTGTCAATGAGCAGTTCTTC
TRBV11-2	once	TRBJ2-3	.	CASSRRMGLDRSTDTQYF	TGTGCCAGCAGCAGGCGAATGGGGCTCGACAGGAGCACAGATACGCAGTATTTT
TRBV19	.	TRBJ2-7	TRBD2	CASSAVTSGPYEQYF	TGTGCCAGTAGTGCGGTTACTAGCGGCCCCTACGAGCAGTACTTC
TRBV19	.	TRBJ2-1	TRBD1	CASSPTGTNEQFF	TGTGCCAGTAGCCCGACAGGGACGAATGAGCAGTTCTTC
TRBV5-8	once	TRBJ2-6	.	CASSLKGAGANVLTF	TGTGCCAGCAGCTTGAAAGGGGCTGGGGCCAACGTCCTGACTTTC
TRBV19	.	TRBJ1-1	TRBD1	CASRSRTGSVVNTEAFF	TGTGCCAGTAGAAGCAGGACAGGGAGTGTTGTGAACACTGAAGCTTTCTTT
TRBV9	.	TRBJ2-6	TRBD1	CASSGGQGATGANVLTF	TGTGCCAGCAGCGGGGGACAGGGGGCTACTGGGGCCAACGTCCTGACTTTC
TRBV4-2	.	TRBJ1-5	TRBD1	CASSRWDSRGEPQHF	TGTGCCAGCAGCCGATGGGACAGTCGGGGTGAGCCCCAGCATTTT
TRBV19	once	TRBJ1-5	.	CASLEGQRYSNQPQHF	TGTGCCAGCCTAGAAGGACAACGGTATAGCAATCAGCCCCAGCATTTT
TRBV29-1	.	TRBJ2-1	TRBD2	CSATSGSMLGRYNEQFF	TGCAGCGCGACTAGCGGGAGTATGCTAGGTCGGTACAATGAGCAGTTCTTC
TRBV6-6	.	TRBJ2-1	TRBD1	CASGDRYNEQFF	TGTGCCAGCGGGGACAGATACAATGAGCAGTTCTTC
TRBV7-9	.	TRBJ1-5	TRBD1	CASSLAGGNQPQHF	TGTGCCAGCAGCTTGGCAGGGGGGAATCAGCCCCAGCATTTT
TRBV4-3	.	TRBJ2-7	TRBD2	CASSQGASGSTYEQYF	TGCGCCAGCAGCCAAGGGGCTAGCGGGAGTACTTACGAGCAGTACTTC
TRBV18	.	TRBJ2-2	TRBD1	CASSQRTGASTGELFF	TGTGCCAGCTCACAACGGACAGGGGCAAGTACCGGGGAGCTGTTTTTT
TRBV24-1	once	TRBJ2-5	.	CATSDPPQETQYF	TGTGCCACCAGTGATCCTCCCCAAGAGACCCAGTACTTC
TRBV10-3	.	TRBJ2-2	TRBD2	CAISEVGGPEGELFF	TGTGCCATCAGTGAAGTGGGAGGGCCGGAAGGGGAGCTGTTTTTT
TRBV24-1	.	TRBJ2-3	.	CATHQRGRVPDTQYF	TGTGCCACCCATCAAAGGGGGAGGGTCCCAGATACGCAGTATTTT
TRBV30	.	TRBJ1-1	.	CAWRLQGGTEAFF	TGTGCCTGGAGACTACAGGGTGGGACTGAAGCTTTCTTT
TRBV3-1/TRBV3-2	.	TRBJ1-2	.	CASSPKGPLYGYTF	TGTGCCAGCAGCCCAAAGGGGCCCCTTTATGGCTACACCTTC
TRBV27	.	TRBJ2-1	TRBD2	CASSSRTSGAEQFF	TGTGCCAGCAGTTCCCGGACTAGCGGGGCTGAGCAGTTCTTC
TRBV25-1	.	TRBJ1-1	.	CASSEYGREFSGVEAFF	TGTGCCAGCAGTGAATACGGGCGGGAATTTAGTGGGGTTGAAGCTTTCTTT
TRBV12-5	.	TRBJ2-3	TRBD1	CASGQTDTQYF	TGTGCTTCGGGACAGACAGATACGCAGTATTTT
TRBV7-6	once	TRBJ1-3	.	CASSSYSTGGGNTIYF	TGTGCCAGCAGCTCCTACTCGACCGGCGGTGGAAACACCATATATTTT
TRBV2	.	TRBJ2-5	.	CASRATGQETQYF	TGTGCCAGCAGGGCTACGGGTCAAGAGACCCAGTACTTC
TRBV5-6	few	TRBJ2-2	.	CASSSITGSNTGELFF	TGTGCCAGCAGCTCTATTACAGGGTCGAACACCGGGGAGCTGTTTTTT
TRBV30	.	TRBJ2-7	.	CAWSPHGGLRYEQYF	TGTGCCTGGAGCCCCCACGGGGGATTAAGGTACGAGCAGTACTTC
TRBV7-9	few	TRBJ2-1	TRBD2	CASSGRSSGPDNYNEQFF	TGTGCCAGCAGTGGGCGATCTAGCGGGCCAGATAATTACAATGAGCAGTTCTTC
TRBV24-1	.	TRBJ2-2	TRBD1	CATSEGGQGYTGELFF	TGTGCCACCAGTGAGGGTGGACAGGGGTACACCGGGGAGCTGTTTTTT
TRBV6-2/TRBV6-3	.	TRBJ2-7	.	CASSWGETYEQYF	TGTGCCAGCAGTTGGGGAGAAACCTACGAGCAGTACTTC
TRBV20-1	.	TRBJ2-7	TRBD2	CSASKGLAGTEQYF	TGCAGTGCTAGTAAGGGACTAGCGGGAACCGAGCAGTACTTC